In this sample, the clone carrying this T cell receptor beta chain turned up a few times. The antigen is unknown. It was RNA transcripts that yielded the amplified TCR beta CDR3 regions. Using the HTBI primer set, a first-round RT-PCR was run on the TCR CDR3. TCRdb reanalysed the multiplex PCR reads using MiXCR and keeps one entry per CDR3 protein. The sample shows hundreds of thousands of distinct CDR3 sequences, about 14% of them seen only once. The data originate from a study of T cells in Graves' hyperthyroidism and ophthalmopathy. Study findings and constraints: Blood also showed most of the thyroid clonotypes that were expanded above 0.001.

The cohort's ophthalmopathy patients, a group with duration under 3 months, had a Clinical Activity Score of at least 3 and a NOSPECS grade of at least 4. The CDR3 extends over 14 amino acids. The germline V gene has CDR1 MNHEY and CDR2 SMNVEV (reference sequence). The J segment lost 6 bases and the V segment lost 1 base, leaving 3 bases of the junction unmatched. V is TRBV27 and J is TRBJ1-5, with 7 bases matching TRBD1. This receptor was taken from a woman between 50 and 59 years old with Graves' ophthalmopathy. The specimen sequenced was blood. CDR3 protein: CASSLLAGGQPQHF. The DNA for the CDR3 is TGTGCCAGCAGTTTATTGGCAGGGGGTCAGCCCCAGCATTTT.